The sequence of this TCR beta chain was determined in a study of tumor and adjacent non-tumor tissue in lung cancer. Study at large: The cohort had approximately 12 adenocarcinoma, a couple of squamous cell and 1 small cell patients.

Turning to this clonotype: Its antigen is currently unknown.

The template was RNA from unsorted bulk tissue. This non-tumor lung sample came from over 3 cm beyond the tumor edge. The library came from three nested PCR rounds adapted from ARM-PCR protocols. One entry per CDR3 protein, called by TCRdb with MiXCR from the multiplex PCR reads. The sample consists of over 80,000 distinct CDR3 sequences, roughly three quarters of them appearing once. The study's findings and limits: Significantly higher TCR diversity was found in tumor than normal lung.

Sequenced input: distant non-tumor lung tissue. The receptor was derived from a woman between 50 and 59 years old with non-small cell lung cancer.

DNA for the CDR3: TGTGCCAGTAACCATAAGAGGAGTAGAAACACCATATATTTT. Translated, it gives CASNHKRSRNTIYF. The rearrangement links TRBV11-2 to TRBJ1-3; D remains unclear. The CDR3 loop spans 14 amino acids. V was trimmed by 9 bases and J by 5 bases, leaving 17 bases between them. Germline V gene data show CDR1 as SGHAT and CDR2 as FQNNGV.